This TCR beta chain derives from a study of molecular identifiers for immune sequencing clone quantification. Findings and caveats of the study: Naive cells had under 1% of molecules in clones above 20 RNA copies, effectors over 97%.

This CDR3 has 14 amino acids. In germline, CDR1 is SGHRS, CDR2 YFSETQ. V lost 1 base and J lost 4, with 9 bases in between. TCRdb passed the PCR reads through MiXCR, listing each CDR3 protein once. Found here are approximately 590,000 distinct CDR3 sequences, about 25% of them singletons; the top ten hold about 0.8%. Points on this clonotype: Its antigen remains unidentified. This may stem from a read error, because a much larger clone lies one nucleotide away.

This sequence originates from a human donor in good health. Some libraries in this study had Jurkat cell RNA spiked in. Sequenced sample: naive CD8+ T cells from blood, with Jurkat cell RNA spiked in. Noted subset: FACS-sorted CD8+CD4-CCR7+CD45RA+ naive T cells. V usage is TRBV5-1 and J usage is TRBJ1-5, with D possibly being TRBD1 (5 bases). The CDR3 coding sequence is TGCGCCAGCAGCTTGTGGGGGGAGAATCAGCCCCAGCATTTT. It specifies CASSLWGENQPQHF.